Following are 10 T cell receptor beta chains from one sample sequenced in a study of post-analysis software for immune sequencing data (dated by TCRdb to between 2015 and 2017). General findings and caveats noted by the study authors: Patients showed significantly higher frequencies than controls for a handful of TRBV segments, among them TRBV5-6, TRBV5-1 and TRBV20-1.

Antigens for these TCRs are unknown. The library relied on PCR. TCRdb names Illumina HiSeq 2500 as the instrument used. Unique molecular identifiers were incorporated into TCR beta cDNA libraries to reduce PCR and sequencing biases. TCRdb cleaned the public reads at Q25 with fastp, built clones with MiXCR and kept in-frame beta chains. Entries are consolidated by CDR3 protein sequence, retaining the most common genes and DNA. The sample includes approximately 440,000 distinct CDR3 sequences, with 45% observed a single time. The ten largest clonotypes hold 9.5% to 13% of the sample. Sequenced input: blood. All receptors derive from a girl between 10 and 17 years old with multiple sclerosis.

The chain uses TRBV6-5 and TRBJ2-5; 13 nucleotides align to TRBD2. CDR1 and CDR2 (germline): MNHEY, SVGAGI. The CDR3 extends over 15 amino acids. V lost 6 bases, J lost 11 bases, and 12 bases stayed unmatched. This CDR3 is CASSRTSGSWDEQYF. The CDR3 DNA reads TGTGCCAGCAGCAGGACTAGCGGGAGCTGGGATGAGCAGTACTTC.

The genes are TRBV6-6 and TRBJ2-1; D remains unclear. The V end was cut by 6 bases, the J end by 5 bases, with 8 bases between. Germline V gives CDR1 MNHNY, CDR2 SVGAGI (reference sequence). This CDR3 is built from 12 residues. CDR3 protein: CASRVNDNEQFF. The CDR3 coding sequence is TGTGCCAGCAGGGTTAATGACAATGAGCAGTTCTTC.

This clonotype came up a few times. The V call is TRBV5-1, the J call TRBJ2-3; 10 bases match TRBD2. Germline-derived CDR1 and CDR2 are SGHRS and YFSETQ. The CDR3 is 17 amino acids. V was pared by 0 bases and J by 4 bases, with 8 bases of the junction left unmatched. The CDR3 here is CASSLGASGSGSDTQYF. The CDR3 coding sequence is TGCGCCAGCAGCTTGGGGGCTAGCGGGAGTGGTTCAGATACGCAGTATTTT. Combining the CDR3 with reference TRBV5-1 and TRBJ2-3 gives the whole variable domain KAGVTQTPRYLIKTRGQQVTLSCSPISGHRSVSWYQQTPGQGLQFLFEYFSETQRNKGNFPGRFSGRQFSNSRSEMNVSTLELGDSALYLCASSLGASGSGSDTQYFGPGTRLTVL.

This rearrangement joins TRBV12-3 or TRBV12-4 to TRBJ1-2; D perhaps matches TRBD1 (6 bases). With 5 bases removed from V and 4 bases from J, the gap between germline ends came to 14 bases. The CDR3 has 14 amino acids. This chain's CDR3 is CASSRTVGSYGYTF. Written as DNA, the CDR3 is TGTGCCAGCAGTCGGACAGTGGGATCCTATGGCTACACCTTC.

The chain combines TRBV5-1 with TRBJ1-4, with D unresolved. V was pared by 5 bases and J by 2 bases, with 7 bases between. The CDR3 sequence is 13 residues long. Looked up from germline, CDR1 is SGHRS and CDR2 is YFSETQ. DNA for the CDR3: TGCGCCAGCAGTTTTGGGACTAATGAAAAACTGTTTTTT. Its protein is CASSFGTNEKLFF.

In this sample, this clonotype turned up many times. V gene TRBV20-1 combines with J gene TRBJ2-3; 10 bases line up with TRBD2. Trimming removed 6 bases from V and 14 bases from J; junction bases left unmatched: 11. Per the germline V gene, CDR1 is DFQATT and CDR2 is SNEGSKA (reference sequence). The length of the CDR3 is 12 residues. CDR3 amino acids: CSASSGRPSRYF. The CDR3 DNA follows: TGCAGTGCCAGTAGCGGGAGGCCTTCTCGGTATTTT.

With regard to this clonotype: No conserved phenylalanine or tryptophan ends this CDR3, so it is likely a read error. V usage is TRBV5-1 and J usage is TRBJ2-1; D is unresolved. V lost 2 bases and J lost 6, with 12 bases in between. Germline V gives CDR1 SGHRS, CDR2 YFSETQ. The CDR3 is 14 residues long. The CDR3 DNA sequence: TGCGCCAGCAGCTTCTCCGGTGTTGGCAATGAGCAGTTCTAC. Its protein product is CASSFSGVGNEQFY.

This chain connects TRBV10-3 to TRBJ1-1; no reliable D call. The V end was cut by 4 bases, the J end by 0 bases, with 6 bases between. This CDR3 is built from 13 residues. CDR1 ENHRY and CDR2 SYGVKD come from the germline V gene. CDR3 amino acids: CAISGDLNTEAFF. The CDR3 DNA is TGTGCCATCAGTGGAGACCTGAACACTGAAGCTTTCTTT.

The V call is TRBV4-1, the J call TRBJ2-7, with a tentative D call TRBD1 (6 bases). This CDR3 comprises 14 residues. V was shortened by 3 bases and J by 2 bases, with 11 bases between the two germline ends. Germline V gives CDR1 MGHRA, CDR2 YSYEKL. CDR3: CASSQTGPTYEQYF. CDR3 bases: TGCGCCAGCAGCCAGACAGGACCAACCTACGAGCAGTACTTC.

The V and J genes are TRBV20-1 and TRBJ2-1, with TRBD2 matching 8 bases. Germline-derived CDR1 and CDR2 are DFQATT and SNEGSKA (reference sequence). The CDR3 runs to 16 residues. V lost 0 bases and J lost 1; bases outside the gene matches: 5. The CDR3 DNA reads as TGCAGTGCTAGAGACCGAGCGGGAGTATCCTACAATGAGCAGTTCTTC. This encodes CSARDRAGVSYNEQFF.